A single sample gave rise to the 13 T cell receptor beta chains below, sequenced in a study of blood T cell repertoires in COVID-19. Only in-frame clones appear in the TCRdb table, and some are missing; sequencing was by immunoSEQ multiplex PCR. The sample shows 95,000 to 150,000 clones, roughly 85% of them seen only once. The sample consisted of peripheral blood. The receptor set was obtained from a man aged 35-49 years with acute or convalescent COVID-19.

The genes are TRBV6-1 and TRBJ2-1, with 13 bases lining up with TRBD2. Looked up from germline, CDR1 is MNHNS and CDR2 is SASEGT. The CDR3 runs 18 residues. V dropped 4 bases and J dropped 0; count of bases not matched to a gene: 6. This CDR3 is CASSGGTSGVSSYNEQFF. CDR3 nucleotides: TGTGCCAGCAGTGGGGGGACTAGCGGGGTAAGCTCCTACAATGAGCAGTTCTTC.

The CDR3 region is CATSRDGQGNYGYTF. The CDR3 DNA reads TGTGCCACCAGCAGAGATGGGCAGGGAAACTATGGCTACACCTTC. V is TRBV15 and J is TRBJ1-2; D possibly corresponds to TRBD1 (5 bases). Germline V lookup: CDR1 LNHNV, CDR2 YYDKDF (reference sequence). V lost 0 bases to trimming and J lost 2 bases, with 10 bases between them. CDR3 length equals 15 residues. The full variable domain, rest sourced from reference TRBV15 and TRBJ1-2, is DAMVIQNPRYQVTQFGKPVTLSCSQTLNHNVMYWYQQKSSQAPKLLFHYYDKDFNNEADTPDNFQSRRPNTSFCFLDIRSPGLGDTAMYLCATSRDGQGNYGYTFGSGTRLTVV.

The rearrangement uses TRBV12-3 or TRBV12-4 and TRBJ1-6; D remains unclear. V was pared by 3 bases and J by 8 bases, with 5 bases between. The CDR3 consists of 12 residues. The CDR3 DNA is TGTGCCAGCAGTTTCCTCGATTCACCCCTCCACTTT. Translated: CASSFLDSPLHF.

The chain is built from TRBV9 and TRBJ1-1, with D tentatively TRBD1 (6 bases). Trimming removed 3 bases at V and 0 bases at J, with 12 bases between. Germline V CDR1 and CDR2: SGDLS, YYNGEE. The CDR3 loop spans 15 amino acids. The DNA for the CDR3 is TGTGCCAGCAGCGCCACAGGACAGATGAACACTGAAGCTTTCTTT. Translated, it gives CASSATGQMNTEAFF.

The chain couples TRBV5-1 to TRBJ2-1, with D possibly TRBD2 on 6 matching bases. Germline lookup yields CDR1 SGHRS and CDR2 YFSETQ. The CDR3 extends over 15 amino acids. The V and J ends lost 0 bases and 6 bases respectively, with 13 bases between them. The CDR3 DNA follows: TGCGCCAGCAGCTTGGACCTCGGGGAGGCCAATGAGCAGTTCTTC. Translated: CASSLDLGEANEQFF.

V gene TRBV7-9 combines with J gene TRBJ1-6; the match to TRBD1 covers 7 bases. Trimming cost V 8 bases and J 18 bases; bases outside gene matches: 13. This CDR3 is built from 12 residues. The germline gives CDR1 SEHNR, CDR2 FQNEAQ (reference sequence). CDR3 bases: TGTGCCAGCGGGGTGGGGGACAGCCATGGCCACTTT. Translating gives CASGVGDSHGHF.

This clone was recorded only once. The chain links TRBV7-9 to TRBJ1-4; 9 nucleotides line up with TRBD1. The CDR3 has 17 residues. Germline CDR1 and CDR2: SEHNR and FQNEAQ (reference sequence). Losses at the gene ends were 11 bases for V and 0 bases for J; bases not matched to a gene: 13. The CDR3 spells CALPGQGLLSTNEKLFF. CDR3 nucleotides: TGTGCCCTCCCGGGACAGGGACTTTTGTCAACTAATGAAAAACTGTTTTTT. Variable domain in full (rest from reference TRBV7-9 and TRBJ1-4): DTGVSQNPRHKITKRGQNVTFRCDPISEHNRLYWYRQTLGQGPEFLTYFQNEAQLEKSRLLSDRFSAERPKGSFSTLEIQRTEQGDSAMYLCALPGQGLLSTNEKLFFGSGTQLSVL.

The V call is TRBV28, the J call TRBJ1-1; 9 bases align to TRBD1. Losses at the gene ends were 5 bases for V and 1 base for J; bases not matched to a gene: 8. Germline CDR1 MDHEN, CDR2 SYDVKM. This CDR3 comprises 16 residues. The CDR3 region is CASSGTGSPRNTEAFF. CDR3 coding DNA: TGTGCCAGCAGTGGGACAGGGAGTCCTCGGAACACTGAAGCTTTCTTT.

Here the CDR3 DNA reads TGTGCCAGCTCACCGGAGCACAATCAGCCCCAGCATTTT. It is translated as CASSPEHNQPQHF. J is TRBJ1-5 and V is TRBV18; D not certain. The CDR3 totals 13 residues. Looked up from germline, CDR1 is KGHSH and CDR2 is LQKENI. Trimming left V 3 bases short and J 3 bases short, with 6 bases between.

The V gene is TRBV3-1 (or the pseudogene TRBV3-2), the J gene TRBJ1-6; 7 bases align to TRBD1. The CDR3 contains 13 residues. With 4 bases clipped from V and 7 bases from J, the junction kept 1 base outside the gene matches. The V gene's germline CDR1 is LGHDT and CDR2 YNNKEL (reference sequence). The CDR3: CASSPGGNSPLHF. The DNA for the CDR3 is TGTGCCAGCAGCCCAGGGGGGAATTCACCCCTCCACTTT.

This clone appeared a few times. V and J are TRBV6-5 and TRBJ1-6, with 8 bases fitting TRBD1. Germline loops: CDR1 MNHEY, CDR2 SVGAGI. Trimming removed 6 bases from V and 7 bases from J; junction bases left unmatched: 5. The CDR3 length is 14 residues. CDR3 sequence reads: CASSPDRVNSPLHF. CDR3 bases: TGTGCCAGCAGCCCGGACAGGGTAAATTCACCCCTCCACTTT.

The rearrangement joins TRBV5-1 to TRBJ2-6, with TRBD1 as a possible D gene (5 bases). Germline V CDR1 and CDR2: SGHRS, YFSETQ. V lost 1 base, J lost 0 bases, and 5 bases lay in between. The CDR3 sequence is 15 residues long. The CDR3 region has the DNA TGCGCCAGCAGCTTGACAGGCTCTGGGGCCAACGTCCTGACTTTC. Translating it yields CASSLTGSGANVLTF. The whole variable domain, remainder taken from reference TRBV5-1 and TRBJ2-6, is KAGVTQTPRYLIKTRGQQVTLSCSPISGHRSVSWYQQTPGQGLQFLFEYFSETQRNKGNFPGRFSGRQFSNSRSEMNVSTLELGDSALYLCASSLTGSGANVLTFGAGSRLTVL.

The chain links TRBV7-9 to TRBJ1-2, with D possibly matching TRBD1 (6 bases). CDR3 length equals 15 residues. V was shortened by 6 bases and J by 5 bases, with 19 bases between the two germline ends. CDR1 is SEHNR, CDR2 FQNEAQ, per germline (reference sequence). The CDR3 loop reads CASRLPSGGHYGYTF. The CDR3 DNA sequence: TGTGCCAGCAGACTCCCCTCGGGGGGCCATTATGGCTACACCTTC.